This TCR beta chain was profiled in a study (dated by TCRdb to between 2015 and 2017). Regarding the research as a whole: The study set out to test whether tumor-infiltrating Tregs in breast cancer get recruited from blood Tregs or are instead converted in situ from other CD4+ T cell subsets. Paper-wide results and their limitations: Tumor-infiltrating Treg TCR alpha and beta sequences overlapped most with tumor naive CD4+ T cells, then with blood naive CD4+ T cells. The larger-cohort validation was restricted to a single TCR beta V-J rearrangement rather than whole repertoires. Tumor memory CD4+ T cell TCR gene usage clustered with blood and lymph node memory CD4+ cells and lymph node naive CD4+ cells.

This clonotype has just one count. There is no known antigen for this receptor. Qualities for individual bases were not recorded, and no much larger clone is one base off. A single read offers scant evidence. The memory CD4+ T cell population was isolated based on a CD4+CD45RO+CD25- phenotype. Tregs, naive and memory CD4+ T cells from tumor, blood and ipsilateral draining lymph nodes of a handful of breast cancer patients underwent full-length TCR alpha and beta sequencing. Tumor tissue and lymph nodes obtained from ipsilateral axillary dissection were perfused with PBS, minced and then digested with collagenase I and hyaluronidase. Ficoll density gradient centrifugation was used to isolate mononuclear cells from either lymph nodes or 50 ml of peripheral blood. Sorted cell populations were confirmed by FACS to exceed 90% purity. Full-length TCR variable regions were amplified by 5' RACE PCR with constant-region reverse primers, and semi-nested PCR with Nested Universal Primer A was subsequently performed. The ReliaPrep RNA Cell Miniprep System was used to extract total RNA, which was then reverse transcribed into 5'RACE-ready cDNA with the SMARTer RACE 5'/3' Kit. Multiplex adaptors were used to barcode full-length TCR alpha and beta libraries, and the barcoded libraries were sequenced on an Illumina MiSeq. Turning to the authors' computational methods: For each of nine subset-tissue groups, sequencing data from the five patients were pooled, and the groups were then compared using unsupervised clustering of TCR gene usage. Repertoire similarity was calculated with the Morisita-Horn index, weighting shared sequences by their contribution to each repertoire. TCRdb applied fastp at Q25 and MiXCR to the public reads, then kept only in-frame beta chains. Rows are unified per CDR3 protein, each entry keeping the most common DNA and genes. What appears here as the V and J calls and clone size reflects TCRdb's work, not the paper's. The sample table lists roughly 5,900 distinct CDR3 sequences, roughly 72% of them with a count of one. Clones ranked in the top ten supply 3.9% of the sample.

Per the germline V gene, SQVTM is the CDR1 and ANQGSEA is the CDR2. The germline ends are 8 bases apart after V is trimmed by 4 bases and J by 4 bases. The CDR3 numbers 11 residues from cysteine through phenylalanine. The kept DNA is CDR3 alone, 33 bases in frame from the first base. The sequenced sample was memory CD4+ T cells sorted from a lymph node. The sample's cell subset or site label is to be understood as: memory CD4+ T cells, CD4+CD45RO+CD25-. This sequence originates from a female donor with breast cancer. Here the chain combines TRBV29-1 and TRBJ2-7; possibly the D gene is TRBD1, per 5 matching bases. The sequence in DNA is TGCAGCGTTGGGACATCTTACGAGCAGTACTTC. Its protein reads: CSVGTSYEQYF.